This T cell receptor (beta chain) came from a study of blood T cells in healthy people across ages. Findings and limits, study-wide: Total diversity from one million sequenced T cells was likely underestimated. Naive T cell percentage strongly correlated with TCR beta diversity.

With a J-beta primer mix and a sample-barcoded 5' primer, a second PCR ran about 7 to 12 cycles. Each cDNA molecule carried a tag from a template-switch adaptor that contained 12 random nucleotides. TCRdb ran MiXCR on the 5' RACE reads and lists one entry per CDR3 protein. Of 700,000 to 800,000 distinct CDR3 sequences in the sample, roughly 47% were seen once. Remarks on this clonotype: Its antigen is currently unknown.

This CDR3 comprises 15 residues. The V end was cut by 5 bases, the J end by 8 bases, with 18 bases between. Per germline, CDR1 LGHDT and CDR2 YNNKEL (reference sequence). Sequenced: blood. This chain uses TRBV3-1 with TRBJ1-4; D might be TRBD1 (5 bases). This clonotype originated in a woman in her fifties or sixties in good health. The CDR3 region has the DNA TGTGCCAGCAGCATCCGCGGGGGAGCAAGAGAAAAACTGTTTTTT. This translates into CASSIRGGAREKLFF.